These T cell receptor beta chains were read from a single sample in a study of cytotoxic CD8 clonotypes in ibrutinib-treated CLL. Sequencing used immunoSEQ multiplex PCR; TCRdb keeps in-frame clones, though not all of them. The sample carries around 7,900 clones, 70% to 75% recorded once. The starting material was PBMCs, obtained before ibrutinib treatment. The receptors originated from a human donor with chronic lymphocytic leukemia. The CDR3 runs from the conserved cysteine through the conserved F or W.

v_gene	j_gene	CDR3aa
TRBV14	TRBJ1-2	CASSPQQGSGYTF
TRBV28	TRBJ1-3	CASRGWGLSGNTIYF
TRBV7-6	TRBJ1-1	CASSLTGNTEAFF
TRBV6-1	TRBJ1-6	CASSSDRPTSPLHF
TRBV28	TRBJ1-5	CASSFPGTIQPQHF
TRBV19	TRBJ2-1	CASSGTSGRNSYNEQFF
TRBV9	TRBJ2-5	CASSVGGMLGKETQYF
TRBV5-4	TRBJ2-1	CASSLIFRQGSYNEQFF
TRBV7-2	TRBJ2-4	CARETSGRAGAKNIQYF
TRBV28	TRBJ2-3	CASSSPSSTDTQYF
TRBV2	TRBJ2-5	CASSGGLAGGGETQYF
TRBV20-1	TRBJ2-3	CSARGPNTQYF
TRBV19	TRBJ2-7	CASSTISGTPAGEALYEQYF
TRBV10-3	TRBJ2-7	CATMTGRHEQYF
TRBV2	TRBJ2-7	CASSQRTSSYEQYF
TRBV9	TRBJ1-2	CASSVAQGGYGYTF
TRBV18	TRBJ1-4	CASSPPELRKLFF
TRBV7-6	TRBJ2-3	CASSLGSSGRTDTQYF
TRBV6-4	TRBJ2-3	CASSESGSTDTQYF
TRBV9	TRBJ1-1	CASSGGGNSNTEAFF
TRBV12-2	TRBJ2-1	CASTDRGSYNEQFF
TRBV5-1	TRBJ2-7	CASSFDSASYEQYF
TRBV9	TRBJ2-7	CASSPPGGGSYEQYF
TRBV7-3	TRBJ2-3	CASSQAGGPTDTQYF
TRBV5-1	TRBJ2-5	CASSLSETQYF
TRBV19	TRBJ1-1	CASSIRKGLSNTEAFF
TRBV29-1	TRBJ2-1	CSALSNRRFSYNEQFF
TRBV7-8	TRBJ2-7	CASSFRRDYEQYF
TRBV2	TRBJ2-1	CASSDSGLASYNEQFF
TRBV21-1	TRBJ1-1	CASKIHRAEAFF
TRBV19	TRBJ1-5	CASSNPDRGYLRNQPQHF
TRBV28	TRBJ2-3	CASSPPGQPGGTQYF
TRBV5-8	TRBJ1-4	CASSSGTGPSLIREKLFF
TRBV7-9	TRBJ1-1	CASSFYTEAFF
TRBV9	TRBJ1-3	CASSVETAYSGNTIYF
TRBV18	TRBJ2-7	CASSPLPSGNLFDYEQYF
TRBV11-2	TRBJ2-7	CASSLIVGTGGYEQYF
TRBV7-2	TRBJ2-7	CASSFGEDTGSYEQYF
TRBV30	TRBJ1-6	CAWSPFGSSNNSPLHF
TRBV6-1	TRBJ1-5	CASSATAPPSNQPQHF
TRBV18	TRBJ2-7	CASSSGSDEQYF
TRBV6-4	TRBJ2-3	CASSGGQGADTQYF
TRBV19	TRBJ2-2	CASSPPRGRVDTGELFF
TRBV6-1	TRBJ2-1	CASSEAISGGSYNEQFF
TRBV15	TRBJ1-4	CATSSRTTNEKLFF
TRBV18	TRBJ1-3	CASSPGGPWSSGNTIYF
TRBV5-4	TRBJ2-5	CASSSGLVGTQYF
TRBV11-1	TRBJ1-2	CASSINRDQEGYTF
TRBV7-2	TRBJ2-2	CASSLTGDTGELFF
TRBV7-6	TRBJ1-1	CASSNQNTEAFF
TRBV5-1	TRBJ1-2	CASLGPVRKTYGYTF